This T cell receptor (beta chain) was sequenced for a study of CXCR3-negative and CXCR3-positive naive CD8 T cells. Regarding the study as a whole: Memory, not naive, CXCR3-negative and CXCR3-positive cells differed in TRBV-TRBJ usage. In cryopreserved cells, CXCR3 expression partially decreased, and fresh PBMCs were used in most assays. Hydrophobicity of TRB CDR3s was greater in CXCR3-positive naive cells than in CXCR3-negative naive cells.

The CDR3 loop spans 13 amino acids. Germline V gives CDR1 SEHNR, CDR2 FQNEAQ (reference sequence). As for this clonotype: Antigen: not known.

CD45RO-CCR7+CD27+CD95- defined naive CD8+ T cells. The study made its TRB cDNA libraries by 5' RACE, adding UMI labels. TCRdb re-called the 5' RACE reads and catalogs CDR3 proteins one per entry, DNA excluded. The repertoire table contains about 150,000 distinct CDR3 sequences. The sequence was collected from a human donor in good health. Some clones in this sample may be carry-over from other donors' samples. The specimen sequenced was naive CXCR3+ CD8+ T cells from blood. Described subset: CD45RO-CCR7+CD27+CD95- naive CD8+ T cells expressing CXCR3 (TNR3+). The chain employs TRBV7-9 and TRBJ2-7. CDR3 region: CASRRGSSYEQYF.